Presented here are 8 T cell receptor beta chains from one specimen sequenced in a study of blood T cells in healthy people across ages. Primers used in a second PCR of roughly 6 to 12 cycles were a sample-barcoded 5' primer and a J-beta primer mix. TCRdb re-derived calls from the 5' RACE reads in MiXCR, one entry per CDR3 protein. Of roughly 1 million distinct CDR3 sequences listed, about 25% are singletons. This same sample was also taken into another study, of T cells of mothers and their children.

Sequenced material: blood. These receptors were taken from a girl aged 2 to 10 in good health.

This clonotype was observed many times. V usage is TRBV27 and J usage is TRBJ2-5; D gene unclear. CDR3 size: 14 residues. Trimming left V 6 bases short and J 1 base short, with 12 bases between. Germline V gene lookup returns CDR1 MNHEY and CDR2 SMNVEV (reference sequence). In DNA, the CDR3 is TGTGCCAGCAGCCTCCGGAAGGTCCAAGAGACCCAGTACTTC. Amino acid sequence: CASSLRKVQETQYF.

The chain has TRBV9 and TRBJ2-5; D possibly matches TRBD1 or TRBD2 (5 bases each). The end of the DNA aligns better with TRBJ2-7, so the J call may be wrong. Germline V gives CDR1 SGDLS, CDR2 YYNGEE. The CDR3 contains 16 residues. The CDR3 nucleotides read TGTGCCAGCAGCCTGCGAACCGGGACCGCGAGGGACGAGCAGTACTTC. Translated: CASSLRTGTARDEQYF.

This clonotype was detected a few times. CDR3 coding DNA: TGCAGTGCTAGAGATCGACAGAGACAGAACACTGAAGCTTTCTTT. Encoded protein: CSARDRQRQNTEAFF. The V gene is TRBV20-1, the J gene TRBJ1-1; TRBD1 is a possible D gene (5 bases). V dropped 0 bases and J dropped 1 base, with 12 bases sitting between them. Germline lookup yields CDR1 DFQATT and CDR2 SNEGSKA (reference sequence). The CDR3 length is 15 residues.

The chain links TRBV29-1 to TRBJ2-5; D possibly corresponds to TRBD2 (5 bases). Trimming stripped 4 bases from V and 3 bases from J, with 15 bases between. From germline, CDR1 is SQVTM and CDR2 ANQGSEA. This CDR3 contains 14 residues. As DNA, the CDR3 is TGCAGCGTTGTCGGGCCTTACGGGGAAGAGACCCAGTACTTC. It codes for CSVVGPYGEETQYF. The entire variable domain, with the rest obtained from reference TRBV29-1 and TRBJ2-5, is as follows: SAVISQKPSRDICQRGTSLTIQCQVDSQVTMMFWYRQQPGQSLTLIATANQGSEATYESGFVIDKFPISRPNLTFSTLTVSNMSPEDSSIYLCSVVGPYGEETQYFGPGTRLLVL.

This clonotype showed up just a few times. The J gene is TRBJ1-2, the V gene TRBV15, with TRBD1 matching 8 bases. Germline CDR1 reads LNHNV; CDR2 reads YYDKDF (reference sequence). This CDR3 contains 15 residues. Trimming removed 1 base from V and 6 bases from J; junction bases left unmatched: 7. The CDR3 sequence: CATSRVTGGVDGYTF. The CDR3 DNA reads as TGTGCCACCAGCAGAGTTACAGGGGGTGTCGATGGCTACACCTTC.

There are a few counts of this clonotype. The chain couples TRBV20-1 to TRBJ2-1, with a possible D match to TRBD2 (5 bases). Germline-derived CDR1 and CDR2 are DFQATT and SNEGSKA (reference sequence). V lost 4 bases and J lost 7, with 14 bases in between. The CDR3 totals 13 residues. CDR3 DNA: TGCAGTGCTAAGGACGGGGTGGGAAATGAGCAGTTCTTC. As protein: CSAKDGVGNEQFF.

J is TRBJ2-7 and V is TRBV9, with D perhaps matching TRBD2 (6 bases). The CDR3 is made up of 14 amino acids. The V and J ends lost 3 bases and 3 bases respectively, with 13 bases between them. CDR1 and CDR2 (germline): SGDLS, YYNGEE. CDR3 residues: CASSAGTSYYEQYF. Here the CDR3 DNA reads TGTGCCAGCAGCGCCGGGACTTCATACTACGAGCAGTACTTC.

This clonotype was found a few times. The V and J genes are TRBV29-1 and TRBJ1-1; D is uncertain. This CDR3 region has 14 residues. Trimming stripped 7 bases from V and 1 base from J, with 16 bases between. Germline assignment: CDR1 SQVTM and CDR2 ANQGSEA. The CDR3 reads CSGSRRLSNTEAFF. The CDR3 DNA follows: TGCAGCGGAAGCAGGAGACTCTCGAACACTGAAGCTTTCTTT.